This paragraph covers one T cell receptor (beta chain) sequence. Antigen unknown. CDR1 is WSHSY, CDR2 SAAADI, per germline. V lost 4 bases to trimming and J lost 7 bases, with 13 bases between them. The length of the CDR3 is 14 residues. The data are from a study of neoadjuvant nivolumab and ipilimumab in lung cancer. Study-wide points: Resected tumors had greater TCR richness and clonality than uninvolved lung.

TCRdb keeps only in-frame clones here, not all; method: immunoSEQ multiplex PCR. The table records approximately 17,000 clones, more than 75% of them present only once. The chain has TRBV10-2 and TRBJ2-2; D might be TRBD2 (5 bases). The sample here was tumor tissue, taken after neoadjuvant nivolumab, alone or with ipilimumab, at or shortly before surgery. This receptor was identified in an adult with non-small cell lung cancer. CDR3 loop: CASSVLPGSGELFF. CDR3 in DNA: TGCGCCAGCAGTGTCTTGCCGGGGAGCGGGGAGCTGTTTTTT.